These 18 T cell receptor beta chains share one sample of origin, sequenced in a study of technical replicates of blood from a handful of donors. Method: immunoSEQ multiplex PCR; TCRdb's copy keeps in-frame clones and lacks some. Of about 59,000 clones in the sample, around 86% were seen once. Sequencing used PBMCs. The receptors shown here come from a human donor in good health. Some clones in this sample may be carry-over from other donors' samples.

The chain couples TRBV5-1 to TRBJ2-1, with TRBD2 identical over 9 bases. V dropped 3 bases and J dropped 8; count of bases not matched to a gene: 15. Germline V CDR1 and CDR2: SGHRS, YFSETQ. The CDR3 contains 17 residues. DNA for the CDR3: TGCGCCAGCAGCTCCTATCCGGGACTAGCCGCTGGCGATGAGCAGTTCTTC. This translates into CASSSYPGLAAGDEQFF.

Only one count was recorded for this clone. The chain combines TRBV2 with TRBJ1-2; a weak D match, TRBD1 (5 bases). Germline V gene lookup returns CDR1 SNHLY and CDR2 FYNNEI. V was cut by 2 bases and J by 2 bases, with 9 bases left in between. The CDR3 covers 14 residues. CDR3 sequence: CASSETRANYGYTF. The CDR3 DNA reads as TGTGCCAGCAGTGAAACCAGGGCCAACTATGGCTACACCTTC. The full variable domain, in which reference TRBV2 and TRBJ1-2 provide the parts outside the CDR3, is EPEVTQTPSHQVTQMGQEVILRCVPISNHLYFYWYRQILGQKVEFLVSFYNNEISEKSEIFDDQFSVERPDGSNFTLKIRSTKLEDSAMYFCASSETRANYGYTFGSGTRLTVV.

This chain connects TRBV6-4 to TRBJ2-5, with D possibly matching TRBD1 (6 bases). This CDR3 contains 13 residues. CDR1 and CDR2 from the germline V gene are MRHNA and SNTAGT. V lost 5 bases to trimming and J lost 4 bases, with 11 bases between them. The CDR3 spells CASSRGRGETQYF. The CDR3 region has the DNA TGTGCCAGCAGTCGTGGCAGGGGAGAGACCCAGTACTTC.

With respect to this clone: Other nucleotide sequences from this sample produce the same CDR3. The chain combines TRBV7-2 with TRBJ2-5, with 10 nucleotides matching TRBD2. The ends lost 5 bases at V and 5 bases at J; junction bases unmatched: 5. Looked up from germline, CDR1 is SGHTA and CDR2 is FQGNSA. The CDR3 sequence is 14 residues long. The CDR3 DNA follows: TGTGCCAGCAGCGAGCGGGGGGGTGTGGAGACCCAGTACTTC. Amino acids: CASSERGGVETQYF.

The rearrangement joins TRBV15 to TRBJ1-2; 10 bases are a match to TRBD1. The germline CDR1 and CDR2 sequences are LNHNV and YYDKDF (reference sequence). V gave up 1 base and J gave up 5 bases; unmatched junction bases: 4. The CDR3 extends over 15 amino acids. The CDR3, as DNA: TGTGCCACCAGCAGAGGACAGGGGGCCGGGTATGGCTACACCTTC. Protein product: CATSRGQGAGYGYTF.

In this sample, this clone turned up a few times. The rearrangement uses TRBV7-9 and TRBJ2-2, with unresolved D. V lost 5 bases, J lost 4 bases, and 8 bases lay in between. CDR1 and CDR2 from the germline V gene are SEHNR and FQNEAQ (reference sequence). The CDR3 is 13 amino acids. The DNA of the CDR3 is TGTGCCAGCAGCCCCCCGGGCACCGGGGAGCTGTTTTTT. This gives the protein CASSPPGTGELFF.

The chain carries TRBV5-6 and TRBJ2-7; possible D gene TRBD1, 6 bases. V was cut by 0 bases and J by 0 bases, with 7 bases left in between. This CDR3 has 14 amino acids. Germline CDR1 SGHDT, CDR2 YYEEEE. The CDR3 coding sequence is TGTGCCAGCAGCTTGGCAGGGGTCTCCTACGAGCAGTACTTC. Its translation: CASSLAGVSYEQYF.

The chain uses TRBV6-4 and TRBJ2-3, with D uncertain. The CDR3 spans 12 residues. Looked up from germline, CDR1 is MRHNA and CDR2 is SNTAGT. Between the trimmed V and J ends, which lost 7 bases and 3 bases, there was a span of 8 bases. The CDR3 sequence is CASTPGTDTQYF. Here the CDR3 DNA reads TGTGCCAGCACCCCGGGTACAGATACGCAGTATTTT.

The rearrangement links TRBV5-1 to TRBJ2-1; TRBD2 agrees at 12 bases. V lost 5 bases to trimming and J lost 10 bases; unmatched junction nucleotides: 7. Germline CDR1 is SGHRS and CDR2 is YFSETQ. CDR3 length: 14 amino acids. The CDR3 DNA is TGCGCCAGCAGTCGACTAGCGGGAGATAGGGAGCAGTTCTTC. Translated, it gives CASSRLAGDREQFF.

The V call is TRBV7-2, the J call TRBJ1-6, with 7 bases identical to TRBD1. The CDR3 runs 16 residues. The germline V gene encodes CDR1 SGHTA and CDR2 FQGNSA. Unmatched junction bases numbered 12, after V lost 5 bases and J lost 8 bases. CDR3 residues: CASSLHPGDSYSPLHF. Here the CDR3 DNA reads TGTGCCAGCAGCCTACACCCGGGGGACAGCTATTCACCCCTCCACTTT.

The chain employs TRBV2 and TRBJ2-1, with a possible D match to TRBD2 (5 bases). Trimming took off 8 bases at V and 9 bases at J, with 14 bases between the two ends. Germline V gene data show CDR1 as SNHLY and CDR2 as FYNNEI. The CDR3 loop spans 12 amino acids. Written as DNA, the CDR3 is TGTGCCAGCGGTCGATGGGAGTCTGAGCAGTTCTTC. Residues: CASGRWESEQFF.

V is TRBV10-3 and J is TRBJ2-5; D remains unclear. Germline CDR1 is ENHRY and CDR2 is SYGVKD. V was trimmed by 2 bases and J by 3 bases, leaving 7 bases between them. The CDR3 covers 13 residues. This CDR3 reads CAISERQKETQYF. For the CDR3, the DNA is TGTGCCATCAGTGAGCGTCAGAAAGAGACCCAGTACTTC.

V is TRBV7-6 and J is TRBJ2-1, with 10 positions matching TRBD2. The CDR3 runs to 17 residues. Germline CDR1 is SGHVS and CDR2 is FNYEAQ. Trimming took 1 base from V and 6 from J; bases not matched to a gene: 9. The CDR3, as DNA: TGTGCCAGCAGCTTAGACAGCCGCGCTAGCGGGGGCAATGAGCAGTTCTTC. Its protein product is CASSLDSRASGGNEQFF.

The V gene is TRBV6-5, the J gene TRBJ1-2; TRBD1 aligns across 8 bases. Germline lookup yields CDR1 MNHEY and CDR2 SVGAGI. After removal of 5 bases from V and 5 bases from J, the junction contained 10 bases not matched to a gene. The CDR3 sequence is 15 residues long. The CDR3 protein is CASSNPTGGGYGYTF. The CDR3 DNA reads as TGTGCCAGCAGTAACCCTACAGGGGGAGGGTATGGCTACACCTTC.

The chain joins TRBV23-1 to TRBJ2-7; 7 bases fit TRBD2. TRBV23-1 is designated an ORF whose function remains uncertain. The ends lost 7 bases at V and 5 bases at J; junction bases unmatched: 17. The CDR3 is 16 amino acids. CDR3 nucleotide sequence: TGCGCCAGCACTGGTCCGGCAGGGAGGGCGACCAACGAGCAGTACTTC. It yields the protein CASTGPAGRATNEQYF.

The J gene is TRBJ2-7, the V gene TRBV6-6, with D possibly matching TRBD1 (6 bases). The germline V and J ends were trimmed by 2 bases and 5 bases, with 13 bases remaining between them. The CDR3 has 14 residues. Germline values: CDR1 MNHNY, CDR2 SVGAGI (reference sequence). CDR3 bases: TGTGCCAGCAGTTACACCGCCACAGGGAACGAGCAGTACTTC. Protein: CASSYTATGNEQYF.

This chain joins TRBV7-2 and TRBJ2-3; TRBD2 agrees at 8 bases. The V segment lost 5 bases and the J segment 1 base; nucleotides outside the gene matches: 8. CDR3 size: 16 residues. Germline CDR1 is SGHTA and CDR2 is FQGNSA. CDR3 region: CASSRWRGAGTDTQYF. The CDR3 DNA reads TGTGCCAGCAGCAGGTGGCGGGGGGCCGGCACAGATACGCAGTATTTT.

The chain's CDR3 is CASSLGGGTSLNTEAFF. DNA of the CDR3: TGTGCCAGCAGCTTAGGGGGGGGGACAAGCTTGAACACTGAAGCTTTCTTT. V usage is TRBV7-8 and J usage is TRBJ1-1; perhaps TRBD1 as D (6 bases). The germline CDR1 and CDR2 sequences are SGHVS and FQNEAQ. The CDR3 is made up of 17 amino acids. Trimming shortened V by 1 base and J by 0 bases, and 15 bases separated the two germline ends. The variable domain in full, completed from reference TRBV7-8 and TRBJ1-1, reads GAGVSQSPRYKVAKRGQDVALRCDPISGHVSLFWYQQALGQGPEFLTYFQNEAQLDKSGLPSDRFFAERPEGSVSTLKIQRTQQEDSAVYLCASSLGGGTSLNTEAFFGQGTRLTVV.